This TCR beta chain was sequenced for a study of Ad26.COV2.S vaccination and SARS-CoV-2 variants. Overall study: Ad26.COV2.S given intramuscularly, once or twice 56 days apart.

Whole-study findings and limits: Researchers reported similar non-spike TCR breadth in vaccine and placebo recipients.

TCRdb's copy holds only in-frame clones and misses some; the assay was immunoSEQ multiplex PCR. The table lists fewer than 400,000 clones, roughly 84% of them singletons, with 1.9% in the top ten. The V end was cut by 4 bases, the J end by 2 bases, with 9 bases between. Germline loops: CDR1 SGHNT, CDR2 YYREEE (reference sequence). This CDR3 has 13 residues. As to treatment: approximately 18 received Ad26.COV2.S at low or high dose, single or two shots; 5 received placebo; per-sample allocation not given. On day 63 after the first injection, vaccine and placebo recipients gave samples. Notes on this clone: Its specificity is unknown.

Source: peripheral blood, taken in a trial of Ad26.COV2.S vaccine versus placebo. The TCR was taken from a person aged 18-60 years who received the Ad26.COV2.S COVID-19 vaccine or a placebo. This sequence joins TRBV5-4 and TRBJ2-5; D gene ambiguous. DNA of the CDR3: TGTGCCAGCAGCAAAGCAGAACAAGAGACCCAGTACTTC. Its protein is CASSKAEQETQYF.